This TCR beta chain was profiled in a study of blood T cell repertoires in COVID-19. Cohorts were determined from participant-reported clinical history. As to this clone: Germline and junction disagree at one end, which may indicate a read error.

The germline CDR1 and CDR2 sequences are SSHAT and FNYEAQ (reference sequence). The CDR3 extends over 14 amino acids. Method: immunoSEQ multiplex PCR; TCRdb's copy keeps in-frame clones and lacks some. The sample includes 200,000 or so clones, 80% to 90% of them seen just once. Source material: PBMCs or T cells enriched from blood (not recorded which). V gene TRBV7-7 combines with J gene TRBJ1-4; D is unclear. The source of this sequence is a woman in her forties with acute COVID-19. The CDR3 loop is CASIPWTADEKLFF. DNA for the CDR3: TGTGCTAGCATACCCTGGACTGCGGATGAAAAACTGTTTTTT.